This TCR beta chain derives from a study of PD-L1 blockade in urothelial cancer. Whole-study context: There were a median of approximately 140,000 T cells in blood samples.

Described time point: peripheral blood 6 weeks after treatment start. Templates that were synthetic TCR analogs were spiked into each PCR. Only in-frame clones appear in the TCRdb table, and some are missing; sequencing was by immunoSEQ multiplex PCR. The sample records 48,000 or so clones, roughly 80% being singletons. Trimming cost V 5 bases and J 2 bases, with 13 bases left between them. Germline values: CDR1 LNHDA, CDR2 SQIVND (reference sequence). The CDR3 runs to 15 residues. This sample comprised PBMCs, obtained around atezolizumab (anti-PD-L1) treatment. This sequence joins TRBV19 and TRBJ1-5; a weak D match, TRBD1 (5 bases). This receptor was obtained from a man between 70 and 80 years old with urothelial cancer. The CDR3 DNA reads TGTGCCAGTAGTGGAGGGGTGGCGGGCAATCAGCCCCAGCATTTT. Its protein product is CASSGGVAGNQPQHF.